This T cell receptor beta chain was profiled in a study of T cell clonality in common variable immunodeficiency. Using immunoSEQ multiplex PCR, the repertoire was profiled, and TCRdb retains in-frame clones only, with some absent. The table lists approximately 14,000 clones, with no singletons. On this clone itself: Its target is not known. The read terminates 3 residues before the CDR3 end, so the remaining end is supplied by the germline J gene.

Study results and limitations: Fewer deletions and N-nucleotide insertions were reportedly seen in common variable immunodeficiency TCR beta sequences.

V was pared by 4 bases and J by 0 bases, with 4 bases of the junction left unmatched. The CDR3 covers 15 residues. Per germline, CDR1 SGHRS and CDR2 YFSETQ. This rearrangement joins TRBV5-1 to TRBJ1-1; TRBD1 aligns across 9 bases. Sequenced input: peripheral blood mononuclear cells. The TCR sequence derives from a human donor with common variable immunodeficiency. The CDR3 loop is CASSQQGALNTEAFF. CDR3 bases read: TGCGCCAGCAGCCAACAGGGGGCCCTGAACACTGAA.